The clone carrying this T cell receptor beta chain was observed many times. These data belong to a study of early T cells in non-severe SARS-CoV-2 infection. V was trimmed by 6 bases and J by 6 bases, leaving 12 bases between them. This CDR3 has 13 amino acids. TCRdb recomputed calls from the 5' RACE reads with MiXCR, one row per CDR3 protein. The sample carries 98,000 or so distinct CDR3 sequences, more than 10% recorded once. The receptor comes from an adult who was a healthcare worker with PCR-confirmed SARS-CoV-2 infection or an uninfected control (not recorded which). The material was whole blood, obtained at baseline. The chain is built from TRBV12-3 or TRBV12-4 and TRBJ1-5, with D possibly TRBD1 on 6 matching bases. In DNA form, the CDR3 reads TGTGCCAGCAGCCCGGGACATAGTCAGCCCCAGCATTTT. Its protein is CASSPGHSQPQHF.